This T cell receptor (beta chain) came from a study of neoadjuvant anti-PD-1 for oral cavity cancer listed by TCRdb under 2021. As for the study more broadly: Before curative-intent surgical resection, most patients were given three to four biweekly doses of nivolumab at 3 mg/kg. For patients who did not progress, a fourth nivolumab dose was given around day 43, followed by definitive surgical resection on days 50-56. Responders were defined as patients with complete response, partial response or stable disease by RECIST 1.1; non-responders were defined as patients with progression. The parent correlative cohort had approximately twelve patients and a response rate of 30% to 35%. On the study overall, not on this receptor specifically: Within PBMCs, T cell clonality (Gini index) was significantly higher in non-responders than responders after neoadjuvant nivolumab. TCR analyses included only three patients per response group, and the authors called for larger cohorts for validation. Higher pretreatment blood TCRbeta clonality and lower post-treatment tumor TCRbeta clonality were correlated with higher pretreatment blood Treg/Th17 ratios.

The CDR3, cysteine through phenylalanine, is 18 amino acids long. Only CDR3 DNA remains: 54 bases, in frame from the first base. Here V drops 0 bases and J drops 2 bases, and the junction holds 8 bases not matched to any gene. Based on the germline V gene, the CDR1 and CDR2 sequences are ENHRY and SYGVKD. For deep sequencing, PBMC libraries mostly used around 480 ng of input genomic DNA, with six replicates for each sample. Following the manufacturer's instructions, the team built TCRbeta libraries using the immunoSEQ hsTCRbeta kit. An Illumina NovaSeq 6000 S4 flow cell was used to sequence the final libraries, which had first been combined to 3 nM. On the study's bioinformatics: Raw data preprocessing and quality control were performed with the immunoSEQ Analyzer. The analysis was restricted to productive rearrangements, with each unique CDR3 amino acid sequence defining a clonotype. Using the R package tcR, the researchers computed the Gini-Simpson index as their estimate of repertoire clonality. Student's t test was used to compare Gini indices, and Pearson correlation was used to assess associations with tumor size change. TCRdb re-hosts the immuneACCESS table, in-frame sequences only. Its copies lack some clones; in the studies checked, an unresolved V gene accounts for under half of them, and the cause for the rest is not known. V and J calls and clone size are as listed in that table; D and trimming were resolved from the DNA. The sample includes more than 25,000 clones, with about 77% observed a single time. Around 3.3% of the sample is taken by the ten largest.

The label giving this sample's time point can be read as: after neoadjuvant nivolumab, at surgical resection. None of the patients had received prior systemic or radiation treatment, and all were newly diagnosed with stage II-IVA oral cavity squamous cell carcinoma. The cohort was composed of patients with HPV-negative, locally advanced oral cavity squamous cell carcinoma. Peripheral blood mononuclear cells were analyzed directly and were not maintained or expanded in culture. Samples were obtained from a longitudinal correlative study of a single-arm phase II trial of neoadjuvant nivolumab in oral cavity squamous cell carcinoma. Subject-matched pre- and post-treatment PBMCs and tumors from three responders and three non-responders were subjected to genomic DNA-based TCRbeta sequencing. Peripheral blood mononuclear cells were collected once before nivolumab treatment and again after treatment, at the time of surgery. The Maxwell RSC DNA from Cells kit was used to extract genomic DNA from PBMCs.

This clone was detected a few times. Its antigen is not yet known. No base quality values were provided; no much bigger clone lies one nucleotide off. This clonotype was sampled from a person aged 35-80 years with oral cavity squamous cell carcinoma. The chain is encoded by TRBV10-3 joined to TRBJ2-3, with TRBD1 matching 10 junction bases. The sequences come from PBMCs, collected after nivolumab (anti-PD-1) treatment. CDR3 region: CAISESTGTGANTDTQYF. Read as DNA, the sequence is TGTGCCATCAGTGAGTCGACGGGGACAGGGGCAAACACAGATACGCAGTATTTT.